This TCR beta chain was documented in a study of post-analysis software for immune sequencing data. Overall study findings and caveats: Patients with multiple sclerosis recorded significantly lower normalized Chao1 diversity than controls, the study found. TRBV segments more frequent in patients than in controls numbered five and included TRBV5-6, TRBV5-1 and TRBV20-1.

The V and J ends lost 5 bases and 2 bases respectively, with 16 bases between them. This CDR3 is built from 15 residues. Unique molecular identifiers were built into the TCR beta cDNA libraries. MiXCR, run by TCRdb on the PCR reads, gives a single entry per CDR3 protein. The sample has fewer than 700,000 distinct CDR3 sequences; 44% are singletons. This clonotype was counted between two and nine times. Its target is not known. The chain recombines TRBV12-3 or TRBV12-4 with TRBJ2-7; D is possibly TRBD1 (7 bases). The receptor comes from a girl aged 5-17 years with multiple sclerosis. The specimen was blood. CDR3 DNA: TGTGCCAGCAGTCCGGCGGGGACAGCTGCCTACGAGCAGTACTTC. Translation gives CASSPAGTAAYEQYF.